The next 7 T cell receptor beta chains were all read from a single sample in a study of T cell repertoires in cytomegalovirus infection (dated by TCRdb to the late 2010s). Sequencing instrument: Illumina HiSeq 1500. TCRdb trimmed public reads at Q25 via fastp, called clones via MiXCR and kept in-frame beta chains. For every CDR3 protein sequence, its rows merge into one entry that carries the most common genes and DNA. Recorded for this sample are 740,000 or so distinct CDR3 sequences; roughly 36% of them occurred a single time. The top ten constitute around 2.6% of the sample. The sequencing input was PBMCs. These receptor sequences come from a human donor in good health (CMV status not recorded). Some clones in this sample may be carry-over from other donors' samples.

This clonotype was detected ten times or more. The rearrangement joins TRBV7-9 to TRBJ1-5; D remains ambiguous. CDR1 and CDR2 from the germline V gene are SEHNR and FQNEAQ (reference sequence). V lost 5 bases, J lost 3 bases, and 8 bases lay in between. The CDR3 covers 13 residues. The CDR3 reads CASSGTDNQPQHF. The CDR3 DNA reads TGTGCCAGCAGCGGCACTGACAATCAGCCCCAGCATTTT.

This clonotype came up a few times. V is TRBV15 and J is TRBJ2-7; 7 nucleotides line up with TRBD1. The trim removed 4 bases at V and 3 bases at J, leaving 6 bases unmatched. The CDR3 is 14 amino acids. Germline values: CDR1 LNHNV, CDR2 YYDKDF (reference sequence). CDR3 sequence (DNA): TGTGCCACCAGCACAGGGGACAGACTCTACGAGCAGTACTTC. Protein: CATSTGDRLYEQYF.

The chain joins TRBV11-2 to TRBJ2-5; D call uncertain. CDR1 and CDR2 (germline): SGHAT, FQNNGV. Trimming stripped 5 bases from V and 7 bases from J, with 17 bases between. CDR3 length: 14 amino acids. This CDR3 is CASSLPVPSGTQYF. In DNA, the CDR3 is TGTGCCAGCAGCCTCCCAGTACCCAGTGGGACCCAGTACTTC.

The chain carries TRBV7-2 and TRBJ2-5; no reliable D call. This CDR3 has 16 residues. Per the germline V gene, CDR1 is SGHTA and CDR2 is FQGNSA. V was pared by 1 base and J by 2 bases, with 14 bases between. The CDR3 coding sequence is TGTGCCAGCAGCTTAGGGCCAGGCAAGCTGCAAGAGACCCAGTACTTC. Protein product: CASSLGPGKLQETQYF. Supplemented by reference TRBV7-2 and TRBJ2-5, the full variable domain reads GAGVSQSPSNKVTEKGKDVELRCDPISGHTALYWYRQSLGQGLEFLIYFQGNSAPDKSGLPSDRFSAERTGGSVSTLTIQRTQQEDSAVYLCASSLGPGKLQETQYFGPGTRLLVL.

The chain couples TRBV20-1 to TRBJ1-5; perhaps TRBD1 as D (5 bases). This CDR3 is built from 16 residues. CDR1 and CDR2 from the germline V gene are DFQATT and SNEGSKA (reference sequence). V gave up 8 bases and J gave up 0 bases, with 20 bases separating them. Written as DNA, the CDR3 is TGCAGTTCCCAGGACATGCGCGCGGGTAGCAATCAGCCCCAGCATTTT. This codes for CSSQDMRAGSNQPQHF.

The chain carries TRBV28 and TRBJ2-5; perhaps TRBD2 as D (5 bases). The CDR3 loop spans 13 amino acids. The germline V and J ends were trimmed by 7 bases and 2 bases, with 11 bases remaining between them. The germline CDR1 and CDR2 sequences are MDHEN and SYDVKM. The CDR3 region has the DNA TGTGCCAGCACCCAACGGGGTCAAGAGACCCAGTACTTC. Its protein product is CASTQRGQETQYF. Full variable domain (missing parts from reference TRBV28 and TRBJ2-5): DVKVTQSSRYLVKRTGEKVFLECVQDMDHENMFWYRQDPGLGLRLIYFSYDVKMKEKGDIPEGYSVSREKKERFSLILESASTNQTSMYLCASTQRGQETQYFGPGTRLLVL.

J is TRBJ1-1 and V is TRBV7-9, with D maybe TRBD1 (6 bases). The CDR3 has 14 amino acids. Germline loops: CDR1 SEHNR, CDR2 FQNEAQ (reference sequence). Trimming stripped 3 bases from V and 4 bases from J, with 12 bases between. This chain's CDR3 is CASSFSTGGTEAFF. In DNA, the CDR3 is TGTGCCAGCAGCTTCTCGACAGGTGGCACTGAAGCTTTCTTT.